These 21 T cell receptor beta chains were all obtained from the same sample, sequenced in a study of shared T cell receptors in the human thymus. Repertoires were generated with immunoSEQ multiplex PCR, while TCRdb's copy carries only in-frame clones and drops some. Here the sample spans about 660,000 clones, roughly 86% being singletons. Another study also made use of these data, one on human thymus T cells.

Material: thymocytes. The receptors come from a boy less than two years old with a congenital heart defect.

This chain joins TRBV6-1 and TRBJ2-2, with TRBD1 matching over 10 bases. V trimming: 1 base; J trimming: 4 bases; junction bases outside the gene matches: 9. The CDR3 consists of 18 residues. Germline V gene sequence: CDR1 MNHNS, CDR2 SASEGT. CDR3 amino acids: CASSEEGRGQGGTGELFF. CDR3 in DNA: TGTGCCAGCAGTGAAGAGGGCCGTGGACAGGGGGGCACCGGGGAGCTGTTTTTT.

V is TRBV27 and J is TRBJ2-7, with D maybe TRBD1 (7 bases). V shed 3 bases and J shed 7 bases, with 13 bases lying between them. The germline gives CDR1 MNHEY, CDR2 SMNVEV (reference sequence). The CDR3 covers 13 residues. CDR3 sequence (DNA): TGTGCCAGCAGTTTTGCCAGGGGGAGGGAGCAGTACTTC. This translates into CASSFARGREQYF.

The chain combines TRBV15 with TRBJ2-1; tentative D call: TRBD2 (5 bases). V lost 2 bases and J lost 8, with 7 bases in between. CDR1 and CDR2 (germline): LNHNV, YYDKDF (reference sequence). CDR3 size: 12 residues. The CDR3 DNA reads as TGTGCCACCAGCAGAAATAGCGATGAGCAGTTCTTC. This translates into CATSRNSDEQFF.

This chain links TRBV5-4 with TRBJ2-7, with D tentatively TRBD1 (5 bases). CDR1 SGHNT and CDR2 YYREEE come from the germline V gene (reference sequence). Trimming took off 3 bases at V and 2 bases at J, with 12 bases between the two ends. The CDR3 totals 14 residues. The CDR3 spells CASSSQGNAYEQYF. The CDR3 bases are TGTGCCAGCAGCTCGCAGGGAAACGCCTACGAGCAGTACTTC. The full variable domain, rest sourced from reference TRBV5-4 and TRBJ2-7, is ETGVTQSPTHLIKTRGQQVTLRCSSQSGHNTVSWYQQALGQGPQFIFQYYREEENGRGNFPPRFSGLQFPNYSSELNVNALELDDSALYLCASSSQGNAYEQYFGPGTRLTVT.

The V call is TRBV29-1, the J call TRBJ2-4, with 9 nucleotides matching TRBD2. The CDR3 is made up of 18 amino acids. The ends lost 2 bases at V and 5 bases at J; junction bases unmatched: 16. Germline V gene sequence: CDR1 SQVTM, CDR2 ANQGSEA. CDR3 sequence: CSVESRGLAGAIQNIQYF. DNA for the CDR3: TGCAGCGTTGAAAGTCGGGGGTTAGCGGGAGCAATCCAAAACATTCAGTACTTC.

This rearrangement joins TRBV7-2 to TRBJ1-5, with 7 bases that match TRBD1. This CDR3 is 19 amino acids long. Trimming took 0 bases from V and 3 from J; bases not matched to a gene: 14. CDR1 SGHTA and CDR2 FQGNSA come from the germline V gene. This CDR3 reads CASSLALRVDRPYNQPQHF. CDR3 DNA sequence: TGTGCCAGCAGCTTAGCGCTAAGGGTGGACAGGCCATACAATCAGCCCCAGCATTTT.

The rearrangement uses TRBV5-4 and TRBJ1-1; 7 bases agree with TRBD1. Germline V gene sequence: CDR1 SGHNT, CDR2 YYREEE (reference sequence). V was clipped by 3 bases and J by 0 bases; unmatched bases: 2. The CDR3 runs to 14 residues. The CDR3 bases are TGTGCCAGCAGCTCGACAGGGCTGAACACTGAAGCTTTCTTT. This sequence encodes CASSSTGLNTEAFF.

Regarding this clone: Distinct nucleotide sequences in the sample also encode this CDR3. This rearrangement joins TRBV9 to TRBJ1-6, with TRBD1 as a possible D gene (5 bases). CDR1 is SGDLS and CDR2 is YYNGEE in the germline V gene. V shed 4 bases and J shed 10 bases, with 21 bases lying between them. CDR3 length equals 16 residues. The chain's CDR3 is CASSYGREGGVSPLHF. CDR3 coding DNA: TGTGCCAGCAGCTACGGTCGGGAGGGAGGGGTCTCACCCCTCCACTTT.

V usage is TRBV6-6 and J usage is TRBJ1-4, with TRBD1 matching over 8 bases. Germline-derived CDR1 and CDR2 are MNHNY and SVGAGI (reference sequence). There are 14 residues in the CDR3. V lost 6 bases to trimming and J lost 7 bases; unmatched junction nucleotides: 7. The CDR3 nucleotides are TGTGCCAGCAGGTATACAGGGACAGGTGAAAAACTGTTTTTT. Encoded protein: CASRYTGTGEKLFF.

In this sample, this clone turned up once. This chain links TRBV29-1 with TRBJ2-5; 8 positions match TRBD1. V was clipped by 7 bases and J by 4 bases; unmatched bases: 11. CDR3 size: 14 residues. Per germline, CDR1 SQVTM and CDR2 ANQGSEA. CDR3 bases: TGCAGCGGGCAGGGGGCGCCGGACGGAGAGACCCAGTACTTC. It specifies CSGQGAPDGETQYF.

In this sample, this clone turned up a few times. The chain recombines TRBV28 with TRBJ2-2; TRBD1 matches at 9 bases. V lost 7 bases to trimming and J lost 2 bases; unmatched junction nucleotides: 11. The CDR3 consists of 17 residues. Looked up from germline, CDR1 is MDHEN and CDR2 is SYDVKM. For the CDR3, the DNA is TGTGCCAGCACCCAACGGGGGACAGGGACTAACACCGGGGAGCTGTTTTTT. It specifies CASTQRGTGTNTGELFF.

The V and J genes are TRBV25-1 and TRBJ2-5; the D gene is possibly TRBD2 (5 bases). This CDR3 has 13 amino acids. Trimming removed 3 bases from V and 5 bases from J, with 10 bases in between. Germline CDR1 is MGHDK and CDR2 is SYGVNS. For the CDR3, the DNA is TGTGCCAGCAGTGACGGGATTGTGGAGACCCAGTACTTC. Translating it yields CASSDGIVETQYF.

The genes are TRBV7-9 and TRBJ1-2; TRBD1 might be the D (6 bases). The CDR3 extends over 14 amino acids. Per the germline V gene, CDR1 is SEHNR and CDR2 is FQNEAQ (reference sequence). The V and J ends lost 5 bases and 4 bases respectively, with 14 bases between them. CDR3 sequence (DNA): TGTGCCAGCAGCAAAGAGCGGACAGTCTATGGCTACACCTTC. This encodes CASSKERTVYGYTF.

The CDR3 DNA is TGTGCCAGCAGCCGTGAGGGACAGACAACTAATGAAAAACTGTTTTTT. It yields the protein CASSREGQTTNEKLFF. The rearrangement links TRBV7-9 to TRBJ1-4, with 7 bases identical to TRBD1. The CDR3 length is 16 residues. CDR1 and CDR2 from the germline V gene are SEHNR and FQNEAQ (reference sequence). V dropped 5 bases and J dropped 0; count of bases not matched to a gene: 6.

A few counts support this clone. This sequence joins TRBV27 and TRBJ2-1, with a weak D call TRBD1 (6 bases). Germline lookup yields CDR1 MNHEY and CDR2 SMNVEV (reference sequence). Trimming removed 0 bases from V and 0 bases from J, with 15 bases in between. CDR3 length: 18 amino acids. CDR3 region: CASSLSPQQGFSYNEQFF. DNA of the CDR3: TGTGCCAGCAGTTTATCCCCTCAACAGGGATTCTCCTACAATGAGCAGTTCTTC.

The chain is built from TRBV21-1 and TRBJ1-1; TRBD1 is the table's D call and was not checked against the DNA. TRBV21-1 is designated a pseudogene. The length of the CDR3 is 16 residues. This CDR3 reads CASSKGQGIMNTEAFF. Written as DNA, the CDR3 is TGTGCCAGCAGCAAGGGACAGGGGATCATGAACACTGAAGCTTTCTTT.

V gene TRBV5-8 combines with J gene TRBJ2-1; 7 positions agree with TRBD2. The CDR3 is 15 residues long. Germline values: CDR1 SGHTS, CDR2 YDEGEE. J was trimmed by 4 bases and V by 4 bases; bases with no gene match: 8. The CDR3 DNA sequence: TGTGCCAGCAGCGGAAACCTGCGGGGGTACAATGAGCAGTTCTTC. Translating it yields CASSGNLRGYNEQFF.

V is TRBV28 and J is TRBJ2-3; possible D gene TRBD2, 5 bases. Germline V gives CDR1 MDHEN, CDR2 SYDVKM. This CDR3 has 12 residues. V lost 6 bases and J lost 1, with 5 bases in between. In DNA form, the CDR3 reads TGTGCCAGCAGGCGGGGCACAGATACGCAGTATTTT. Residues: CASRRGTDTQYF.

The chain uses TRBV10-3 and TRBJ1-1, with TRBD1 matching 9 bases. The V segment lost 4 bases and the J segment 0 bases; nucleotides outside the gene matches: 15. The CDR3 is 19 residues long. Germline-derived CDR1 and CDR2 are ENHRY and SYGVKD. CDR3 protein: CAISAGGGQGGNLNTEAFF. In DNA, the CDR3 is TGTGCCATCAGTGCGGGGGGGGGACAGGGTGGGAACTTGAACACTGAAGCTTTCTTT.

The chain carries TRBV2 and TRBJ2-3; no clear D. The CDR3 consists of 13 residues. Germline values: CDR1 SNHLY, CDR2 FYNNEI. V was trimmed by 3 bases and J by 0 bases, leaving 4 bases between them. In DNA, the CDR3 is TGTGCCAGCAGTGAGGGCAGCACAGATACGCAGTATTTT. It specifies CASSEGSTDTQYF.

The rearrangement joins TRBV21-1 to TRBJ2-7; whether TRBD2, the table's D call, matches the DNA was not checked. TRBV21-1 is designated a pseudogene. This CDR3 contains 21 residues. Here the CDR3 DNA reads TGTGCCAGCAGCAAAGCGCCCACCAAGGTGGAGCGGAGCCGAAATGACTACGAGCAGTACTTC. This codes for CASSKAPTKVERSRNDYEQYF.